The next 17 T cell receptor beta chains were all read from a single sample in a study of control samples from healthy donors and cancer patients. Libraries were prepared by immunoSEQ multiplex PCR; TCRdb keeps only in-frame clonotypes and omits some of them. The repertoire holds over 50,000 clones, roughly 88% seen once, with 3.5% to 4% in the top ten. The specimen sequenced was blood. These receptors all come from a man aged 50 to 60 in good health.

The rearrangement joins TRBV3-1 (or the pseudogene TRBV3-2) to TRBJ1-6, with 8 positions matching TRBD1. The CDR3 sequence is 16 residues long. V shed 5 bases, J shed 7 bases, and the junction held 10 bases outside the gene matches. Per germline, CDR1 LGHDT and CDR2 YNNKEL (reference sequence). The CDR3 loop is CASSGTGGGSNSPLHF. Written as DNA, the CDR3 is TGTGCCAGCAGCGGAACAGGGGGAGGTTCAAATTCACCCCTCCACTTT.

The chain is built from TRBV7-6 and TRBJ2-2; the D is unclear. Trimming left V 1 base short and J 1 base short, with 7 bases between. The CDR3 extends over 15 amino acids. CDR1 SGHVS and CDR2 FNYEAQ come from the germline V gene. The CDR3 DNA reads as TGTGCCAGCAGCTTAGGGGTAGGGAACACCGGGGAGCTGTTTTTT. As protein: CASSLGVGNTGELFF.

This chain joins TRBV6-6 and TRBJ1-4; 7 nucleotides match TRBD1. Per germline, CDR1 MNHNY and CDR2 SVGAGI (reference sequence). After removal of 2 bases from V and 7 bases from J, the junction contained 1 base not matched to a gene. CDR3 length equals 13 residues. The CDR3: CASSYRGREKLFF. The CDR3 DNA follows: TGTGCCAGCAGTTACAGGGGGCGTGAAAAACTGTTTTTT.

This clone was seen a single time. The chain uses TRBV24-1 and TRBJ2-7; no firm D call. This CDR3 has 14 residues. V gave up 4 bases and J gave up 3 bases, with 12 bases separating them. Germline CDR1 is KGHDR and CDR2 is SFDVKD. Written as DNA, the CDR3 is TGTGCCACCAGTGACCCATCGGCCCACTACGAGCAGTACTTC. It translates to CATSDPSAHYEQYF.

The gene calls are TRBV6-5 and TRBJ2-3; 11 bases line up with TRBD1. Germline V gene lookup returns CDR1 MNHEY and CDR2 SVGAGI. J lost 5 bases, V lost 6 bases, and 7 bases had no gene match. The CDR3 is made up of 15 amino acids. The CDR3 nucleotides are TGTGCCAGCAGCCGGACAGGGGGCAGGGGAGATACGCAGTATTTT. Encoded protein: CASSRTGGRGDTQYF.

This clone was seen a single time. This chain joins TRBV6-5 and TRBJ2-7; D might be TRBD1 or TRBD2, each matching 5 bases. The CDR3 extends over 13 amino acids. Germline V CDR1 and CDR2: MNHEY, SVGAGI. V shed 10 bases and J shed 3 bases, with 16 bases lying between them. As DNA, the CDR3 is TGTGCCATCGTCAACCGGGACGGCTACGAGCAGTACTTC. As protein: CAIVNRDGYEQYF.

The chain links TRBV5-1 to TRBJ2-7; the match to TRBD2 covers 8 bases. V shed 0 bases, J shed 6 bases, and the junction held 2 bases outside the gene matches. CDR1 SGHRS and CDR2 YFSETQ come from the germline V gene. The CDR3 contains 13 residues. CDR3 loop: CASSLASGGEQYF. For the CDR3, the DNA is TGCGCCAGCAGCTTGGCCAGCGGGGGCGAGCAGTACTTC. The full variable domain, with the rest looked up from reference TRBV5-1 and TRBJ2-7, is KAGVTQTPRYLIKTRGQQVTLSCSPISGHRSVSWYQQTPGQGLQFLFEYFSETQRNKGNFPGRFSGRQFSNSRSEMNVSTLELGDSALYLCASSLASGGEQYFGPGTRLTVT.

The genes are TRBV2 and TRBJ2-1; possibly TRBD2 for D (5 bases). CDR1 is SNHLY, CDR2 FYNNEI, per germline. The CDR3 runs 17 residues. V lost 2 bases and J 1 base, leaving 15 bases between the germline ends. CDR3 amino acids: CASSERSSGLSYNEQFF. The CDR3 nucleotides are TGTGCCAGCAGTGAAAGGTCGAGCGGCTTATCCTACAATGAGCAGTTCTTC.

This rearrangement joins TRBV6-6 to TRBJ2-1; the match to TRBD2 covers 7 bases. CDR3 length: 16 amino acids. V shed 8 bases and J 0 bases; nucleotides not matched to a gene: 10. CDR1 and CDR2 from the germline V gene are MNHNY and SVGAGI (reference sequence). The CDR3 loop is CASGLADASSYNEQFF. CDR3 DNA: TGTGCCAGCGGTCTAGCGGATGCGAGCTCCTACAATGAGCAGTTCTTC.

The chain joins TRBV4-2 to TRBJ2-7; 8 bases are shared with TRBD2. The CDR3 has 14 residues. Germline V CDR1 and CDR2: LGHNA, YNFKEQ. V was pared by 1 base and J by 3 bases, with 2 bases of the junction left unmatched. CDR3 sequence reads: CASSQGRGGYEQYF. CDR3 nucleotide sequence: TGTGCCAGCAGCCAAGGTCGGGGGGGCTACGAGCAGTACTTC.

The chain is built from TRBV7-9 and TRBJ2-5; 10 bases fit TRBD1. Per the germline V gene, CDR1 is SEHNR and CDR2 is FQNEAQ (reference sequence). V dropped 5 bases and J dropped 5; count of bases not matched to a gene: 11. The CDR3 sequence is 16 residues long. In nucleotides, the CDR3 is TGTGCCAGCAGCCTCCGGGACAGGGGCCCGATGGAGACCCAGTACTTC. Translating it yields CASSLRDRGPMETQYF.

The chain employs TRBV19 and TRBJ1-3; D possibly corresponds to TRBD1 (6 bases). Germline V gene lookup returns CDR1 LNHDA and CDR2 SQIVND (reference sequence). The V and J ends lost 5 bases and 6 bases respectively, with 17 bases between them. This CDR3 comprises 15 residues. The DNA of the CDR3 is TGTGCCAGTAGTCTACGACAGGAGAGTATAAACACCATATATTTT. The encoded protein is CASSLRQESINTIYF.

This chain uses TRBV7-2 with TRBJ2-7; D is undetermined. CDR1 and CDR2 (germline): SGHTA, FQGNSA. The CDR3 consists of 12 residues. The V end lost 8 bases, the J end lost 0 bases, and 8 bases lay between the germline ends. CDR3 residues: CASLGSSYEQYF. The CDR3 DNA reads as TGTGCCAGCCTCGGGTCCTCCTACGAGCAGTACTTC.

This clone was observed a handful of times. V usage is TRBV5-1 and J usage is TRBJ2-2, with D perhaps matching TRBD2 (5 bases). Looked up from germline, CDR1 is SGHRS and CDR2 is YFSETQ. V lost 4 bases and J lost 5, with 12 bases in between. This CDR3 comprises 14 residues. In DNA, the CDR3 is TGCGCCAGCAGCGAGGACTCCGCGACCGGGGAGCTGTTTTTT. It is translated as CASSEDSATGELFF.

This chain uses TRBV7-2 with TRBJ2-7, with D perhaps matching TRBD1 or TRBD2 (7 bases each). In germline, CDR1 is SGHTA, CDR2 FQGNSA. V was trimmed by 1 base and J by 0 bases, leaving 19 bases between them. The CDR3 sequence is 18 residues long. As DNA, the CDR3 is TGTGCCAGCAGCTTAGGGCCACCAGGGAGGGACAGCTCCTACGAGCAGTACTTC. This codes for CASSLGPPGRDSSYEQYF.

DNA of the CDR3: TGTGCCAGCAGCCTCACAGATACGCAGTATTTT. Protein: CASSLTDTQYF. J is TRBJ2-3 and V is TRBV7-9; D ambiguous. This CDR3 is 11 amino acids long. Between the trimmed V and J ends, which lost 5 bases and 2 bases, there was a span of 2 bases. Per germline, CDR1 SEHNR and CDR2 FQNEAQ (reference sequence).

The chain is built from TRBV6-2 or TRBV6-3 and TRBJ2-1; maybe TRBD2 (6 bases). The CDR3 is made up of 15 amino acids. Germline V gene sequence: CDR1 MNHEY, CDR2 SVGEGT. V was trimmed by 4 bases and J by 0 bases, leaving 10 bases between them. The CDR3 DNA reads TGTGCCAGCAGTTCGTGGGAGGCCTCCTACAATGAGCAGTTCTTC. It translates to CASSSWEASYNEQFF.